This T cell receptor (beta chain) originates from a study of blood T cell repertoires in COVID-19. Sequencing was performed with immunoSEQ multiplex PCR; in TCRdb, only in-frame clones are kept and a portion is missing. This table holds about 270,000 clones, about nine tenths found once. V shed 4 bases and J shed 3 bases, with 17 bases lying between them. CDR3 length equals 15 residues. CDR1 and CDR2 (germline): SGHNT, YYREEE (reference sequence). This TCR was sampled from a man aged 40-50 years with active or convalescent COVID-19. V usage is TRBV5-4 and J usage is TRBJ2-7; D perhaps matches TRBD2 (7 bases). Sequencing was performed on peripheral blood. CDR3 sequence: CASSMGGGRVYEQYF. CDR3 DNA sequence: TGTGCCAGCAGCATGGGGGGCGGGAGAGTCTACGAGCAGTACTTC. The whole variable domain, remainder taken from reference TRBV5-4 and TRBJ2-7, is ETGVTQSPTHLIKTRGQQVTLRCSSQSGHNTVSWYQQALGQGPQFIFQYYREEENGRGNFPPRFSGLQFPNYSSELNVNALELDDSALYLCASSMGGGRVYEQYFGPGTRLTVT.